The 28 T cell receptor beta chains below all came from one sample that was sequenced in a study of T cell responses to AZD1222 COVID-19 vaccine. TCRdb keeps only in-frame clones here, not all; method: immunoSEQ multiplex PCR. The profile shows 100,000 or so clones, about four fifths of them singletons. The sequences come from peripheral blood, collected on day 0 of AZD1222 vaccination. These receptors were taken from an adult in good health.

This clone showed up just a few times. The genes are TRBV18 and TRBJ1-4, with D possibly TRBD1 on 6 matching bases. CDR1 and CDR2 from the germline V gene are KGHSH and LQKENI. The CDR3 extends over 16 amino acids. Between the trimmed V and J ends, which lost 2 bases and 12 bases, there was a span of 22 bases. For the CDR3, the DNA is TGTGCCAGCTCACCAAACCGCAGGGGCTTGAATTCGGAACTGTTTTTT. Residues: CASSPNRRGLNSELFF. The full variable domain, rest sourced from reference TRBV18 and TRBJ1-4, is NAGVMQNPRHLVRRRGQEARLRCSPMKGHSHVYWYRQLPEEGLKFMVYLQKENIIDESGMPKERFSAEFPKEGPSILRIQQVVRGDSAAYFCASSPNRRGLNSELFFGSGTQLSVL.

The V gene is TRBV5-4, the J gene TRBJ2-3, with 10 bases lining up with TRBD2. Germline V gives CDR1 SGHNT, CDR2 YYREEE (reference sequence). The CDR3 spans 16 residues. With 2 bases clipped from V and 2 bases from J, the junction kept 5 bases outside the gene matches. The CDR3 nucleotides read TGTGCCAGCAGCTTCTTAGCGGGGGGTACCACAGATACGCAGTATTTT. Translation gives CASSFLAGGTTDTQYF.

This rearrangement joins TRBV6-5 to TRBJ2-7, with D unclear. Looked up from germline, CDR1 is MNHEY and CDR2 is SVGAGI. V was shortened by 1 base and J by 6 bases, with 19 bases between the two germline ends. The length of the CDR3 is 16 residues. CDR3 loop: CASSYFANPTISEQYF. The CDR3 DNA is TGTGCCAGCAGTTACTTCGCAAACCCTACTATCTCCGAGCAGTACTTC.

The CDR3 protein is CASSARTGGTQYF. The CDR3 region has the DNA TGTGCCAGCAGCGCCCGGACAGGGGGGACGCAGTATTTT. The genes are TRBV7-9 and TRBJ2-3; 10 nucleotides align to TRBD1. CDR1 and CDR2 (germline): SEHNR, FQNEAQ (reference sequence). Trimming cost V 5 bases and J 9 bases; bases outside gene matches: 5. There are 13 residues in the CDR3.

Comments on this clone: At the DNA level, this CDR3 is encoded by other sequences in the same sample as well. The chain employs TRBV4-3 and TRBJ2-2, with D perhaps matching TRBD1 or TRBD2 (5 bases each). The germline V gene encodes CDR1 LGHNA and CDR2 YSLEER. This CDR3 region has 13 residues. The germline V and J ends were trimmed by 1 base and 5 bases, with 5 bases remaining between them. DNA for the CDR3: TGCGCCAGCAGCCAAGGGGGGACCGGGGAGCTGTTTTTT. As protein: CASSQGGTGELFF.

The chain uses TRBV24-1 and TRBJ2-2, with 9 nucleotides matching TRBD1. The junction had 2 bases not matched to a gene; V was cut back by 5 bases and J by 2 bases. Germline CDR1 is KGHDR and CDR2 is SFDVKD. The CDR3 covers 15 residues. The DNA for the CDR3 is TGTGCCACCAGTGGAACAGGGGGCAACACCGGGGAGCTGTTTTTT. It translates to CATSGTGGNTGELFF.

The rearrangement links TRBV29-1 to TRBJ1-1; D is uncertain. This CDR3 region has 15 residues. Trimming removed 4 bases at V and 5 bases at J, with 20 bases between. The germline gives CDR1 SQVTM, CDR2 ANQGSEA. CDR3 in amino acids: CSVGTPRGKGTEAFF. DNA of the CDR3: TGCAGCGTTGGGACCCCCCGAGGGAAGGGTACTGAAGCTTTCTTT.

This chain links TRBV5-1 with TRBJ2-7; 14 bases are a match to TRBD2. Trimming cost V 4 bases and J 3 bases; bases outside gene matches: 3. Germline V lookup: CDR1 SGHRS, CDR2 YFSETQ. The CDR3 loop spans 15 amino acids. The DNA for the CDR3 is TGCGCCAGCAGCCAGACTAGCGGGGGGGTCTACGAGCAGTACTTC. It specifies CASSQTSGGVYEQYF.

The rearrangement links TRBV5-1 to TRBJ2-7; 9 bases line up with TRBD2. There are 14 residues in the CDR3. J gave up 4 bases and V 2 bases, and 4 bases lay outside the gene matches. Per germline, CDR1 SGHRS and CDR2 YFSETQ. The CDR3 coding sequence is TGCGCCAGCAGCTTTGGACTAGCGTATTACGAGCAGTACTTC. Its protein product is CASSFGLAYYEQYF. The whole variable domain, remainder taken from reference TRBV5-1 and TRBJ2-7, is KAGVTQTPRYLIKTRGQQVTLSCSPISGHRSVSWYQQTPGQGLQFLFEYFSETQRNKGNFPGRFSGRQFSNSRSEMNVSTLELGDSALYLCASSFGLAYYEQYFGPGTRLTVT.

V is TRBV5-1 and J is TRBJ2-3; 9 bases fit TRBD2. There are 17 residues in the CDR3. CDR1 SGHRS and CDR2 YFSETQ come from the germline V gene. The V segment lost 4 bases and the J segment 3 bases; nucleotides outside the gene matches: 12. The CDR3 bases are TGCGCCAGCAGCGTAGGGGCTAGCGGGGATGGAACAGATACGCAGTATTTT. The encoded protein is CASSVGASGDGTDTQYF. Filled out from reference TRBV5-1 and TRBJ2-3, the complete variable domain reads KAGVTQTPRYLIKTRGQQVTLSCSPISGHRSVSWYQQTPGQGLQFLFEYFSETQRNKGNFPGRFSGRQFSNSRSEMNVSTLELGDSALYLCASSVGASGDGTDTQYFGPGTRLTVL.

V usage is TRBV4-3 and J usage is TRBJ2-7; TRBD1 matches at 7 bases. The CDR3 has 15 residues. With 0 bases clipped from V and 1 base from J, the junction kept 3 bases outside the gene matches. Germline values: CDR1 LGHNA, CDR2 YSLEER. The CDR3 sequence: CASSQERGPSYEQYF. The CDR3 coding sequence is TGCGCCAGCAGCCAAGAGAGGGGGCCTTCCTACGAGCAGTACTTC.

This sequence joins TRBV9 and TRBJ1-1; TRBD1 matches at 8 bases. The CDR3 runs to 15 residues. Unmatched junction bases numbered 5, after V lost 3 bases and J lost 1 base. Per germline, CDR1 SGDLS and CDR2 YYNGEE. Here the CDR3 DNA reads TGTGCCAGCAGCGCGACCGGACAGGGGAACACTGAAGCTTTCTTT. Its protein is CASSATGQGNTEAFF.

The CDR3 nucleotides are TGTGCCAGCAGTTACGGACAGGGGAACGGATGGCAGTACTTC. Translating gives CASSYGQGNGWQYF. The rearrangement links TRBV6-6 to TRBJ2-7; 9 nucleotides line up with TRBD1. The ends lost 2 bases at V and 9 bases at J; junction bases unmatched: 8. This CDR3 contains 14 residues. Germline values: CDR1 MNHNY, CDR2 SVGAGI (reference sequence).

The gene calls are TRBV3-1 (or the pseudogene TRBV3-2) and TRBJ2-1; TRBD2 aligns across 8 bases. Trimming cost V 0 bases and J 4 bases; bases outside gene matches: 5. Per germline, CDR1 LGHDT and CDR2 YNNKEL (reference sequence). This CDR3 has 16 amino acids. CDR3 bases: TGTGCCAGCAGCCAAGAGGTAGCGGGGAGGTACAATGAGCAGTTCTTC. Residues: CASSQEVAGRYNEQFF.

The chain is built from TRBV18 and TRBJ1-1; 8 nucleotides align to TRBD1. CDR3 length: 14 amino acids. The V and J ends lost 2 bases and 4 bases, in that order; junction bases with no gene match: 3. CDR1 and CDR2 (germline): KGHSH, LQKENI. The CDR3 loop is CASSPDRGGTEAFF. Here the CDR3 DNA reads TGTGCCAGCTCACCAGACAGGGGAGGCACTGAAGCTTTCTTT.

This clone was found a few times. In DNA form, the CDR3 reads TGTGCCACCAGCAGAGATCATTTCGGCTACACCTTC. Its protein is CATSRDHFGYTF. V gene TRBV15 combines with J gene TRBJ1-2; no definite D call. Germline V gene data show CDR1 as LNHNV and CDR2 as YYDKDF (reference sequence). CDR3 length: 12 residues. With 0 bases removed from V and 8 bases from J, the gap between germline ends came to 7 bases.

J is TRBJ2-2 and V is TRBV19; D unresolved. The CDR3 extends over 15 amino acids. CDR1 and CDR2 (germline): LNHDA, SQIVND (reference sequence). V was shortened by 0 bases and J by 4 bases, with 9 bases between the two germline ends. The CDR3 DNA reads as TGTGCCAGTAGTATAGAAGCCCTAACCACCGGGGAGCTGTTTTTT. It translates to CASSIEALTTGELFF. Based on the CDR3 plus reference TRBV19 and TRBJ2-2, the full variable domain is DGGITQSPKYLFRKEGQNVTLSCEQNLNHDAMYWYRQDPGQGLRLIYYSQIVNDFQKGDIAEGYSVSREKKESFPLTVTSAQKNPTAFYLCASSIEALTTGELFFGEGSRLTVL.

The rearrangement uses TRBV7-6 and TRBJ1-6; no firm D call. CDR1 SGHVS and CDR2 FNYEAQ come from the germline V gene. The CDR3 loop spans 14 amino acids. V was shortened by 5 bases and J by 9 bases, with 14 bases between the two germline ends. This chain's CDR3 is CASSHNPRGSPLHF. The CDR3 DNA reads TGTGCCAGCAGCCATAACCCGAGAGGTTCACCCCTCCACTTT.

The chain carries TRBV5-1 and TRBJ1-2; 10 nucleotides line up with TRBD1. Germline V lookup: CDR1 SGHRS, CDR2 YFSETQ. V lost 4 bases to trimming and J lost 6 bases; unmatched junction nucleotides: 12. The CDR3 runs to 16 residues. In DNA form, the CDR3 reads TGCGCCAGCAGCCCGACAGGGGGCGCGTTTCTGCATGGCTACACCTTC. Protein: CASSPTGGAFLHGYTF. The variable domain in full, completed from reference TRBV5-1 and TRBJ1-2, reads KAGVTQTPRYLIKTRGQQVTLSCSPISGHRSVSWYQQTPGQGLQFLFEYFSETQRNKGNFPGRFSGRQFSNSRSEMNVSTLELGDSALYLCASSPTGGAFLHGYTFGSGTRLTVV.

CDR3 in DNA: TGTGCCAGCAGCGTATGGACTACCCAAGAGACCCAGTACTTC. This sequence encodes CASSVWTTQETQYF. V is TRBV13 and J is TRBJ2-5, with D maybe TRBD2 (6 bases). CDR1 PRHDT and CDR2 FYEKMQ come from the germline V gene (reference sequence). Deletions cut 5 bases from V and 1 base from J, with 11 bases between. The CDR3 consists of 14 residues.

The chain carries TRBV5-4 and TRBJ2-5, with D hard to call. The CDR3 runs to 13 residues. Trimming pared 2 bases from V and 2 bases from J, leaving 7 bases between. The V gene's germline CDR1 is SGHNT and CDR2 YYREEE (reference sequence). The CDR3 sequence is CASSFQGQETQYF. The CDR3 nucleotides read TGTGCCAGCAGCTTCCAAGGGCAAGAGACCCAGTACTTC.

A single count supports this clone. The chain joins TRBV7-2 to TRBJ1-3, with a possible D match to TRBD1 (5 bases). CDR3 length equals 13 residues. Germline V gene sequence: CDR1 SGHTA, CDR2 FQGNSA. Trimming stripped 3 bases from V and 8 bases from J, with 11 bases between. CDR3 coding DNA: TGTGCCAGCAGCTTCCCGGGGGAGGACACCATATATTTT. Protein: CASSFPGEDTIYF. The variable domain in full, completed from reference TRBV7-2 and TRBJ1-3, reads GAGVSQSPSNKVTEKGKDVELRCDPISGHTALYWYRQSLGQGLEFLIYFQGNSAPDKSGLPSDRFSAERTGGSVSTLTIQRTQQEDSAVYLCASSFPGEDTIYFGEGSWLTVV.

J is TRBJ2-3 and V is TRBV5-6; D is uncertain. Germline values: CDR1 SGHDT, CDR2 YYEEEE. The CDR3 sequence is 14 residues long. Trimming removed 4 bases at V and 2 bases at J, with 11 bases between. The CDR3 sequence: CASSPGWITDTQYF. Here the CDR3 DNA reads TGTGCCAGCAGCCCCGGGTGGATCACAGATACGCAGTATTTT.

The J gene is TRBJ2-7, the V gene TRBV5-1; 7 nucleotides align to TRBD1. The CDR3 spans 16 residues. With V trimmed by 4 bases and J by 2 bases, 12 bases remained unmatched. Looked up from germline, CDR1 is SGHRS and CDR2 is YFSETQ. The CDR3 loop is CASSRLDRAITYEQYF. The DNA of the CDR3 is TGCGCCAGCAGCCGTTTAGACAGGGCAATAACCTACGAGCAGTACTTC. The full variable domain, completed using reference TRBV5-1 and TRBJ2-7, is KAGVTQTPRYLIKTRGQQVTLSCSPISGHRSVSWYQQTPGQGLQFLFEYFSETQRNKGNFPGRFSGRQFSNSRSEMNVSTLELGDSALYLCASSRLDRAITYEQYFGPGTRLTVT.

The chain uses TRBV7-2 and TRBJ2-1, with 8 bases matching TRBD2. The V and J ends lost 5 bases and 2 bases, in that order; junction bases with no gene match: 5. This CDR3 contains 15 residues. Germline CDR1 SGHTA, CDR2 FQGNSA. The CDR3 loop reads CASSQPGLAYNEQFF. Here the CDR3 DNA reads TGTGCCAGCAGCCAACCGGGACTAGCCTACAATGAGCAGTTCTTC. Full variable domain (outside the CDR3, taken from reference TRBV7-2 and TRBJ2-1): GAGVSQSPSNKVTEKGKDVELRCDPISGHTALYWYRQSLGQGLEFLIYFQGNSAPDKSGLPSDRFSAERTGGSVSTLTIQRTQQEDSAVYLCASSQPGLAYNEQFFGPGTRLTVL.

This chain uses TRBV18 with TRBJ2-3, with 7 bases identical to TRBD2. The CDR3 is made up of 17 amino acids. Germline trimming cut 3 bases from V and 3 bases from J; bases unmatched to any gene: 12. Germline CDR1 reads KGHSH; CDR2 reads LQKENI. The CDR3: CASSPGLGRGGTDTQYF. The DNA for the CDR3 is TGTGCCAGCTCACCCGGTCTTGGAAGGGGAGGGACAGATACGCAGTATTTT.

V and J are TRBV7-9 and TRBJ2-1; no reliable D call. In germline, CDR1 is SEHNR, CDR2 FQNEAQ (reference sequence). The CDR3 totals 13 residues. V lost 0 bases, J lost 8 bases, and 8 bases lay in between. CDR3 in amino acids: CASSLARGHEQFF. CDR3 coding DNA: TGTGCCAGCAGCTTAGCGCGAGGCCATGAGCAGTTCTTC.

This clone was detected only once. The chain links TRBV6-2 or TRBV6-3 to TRBJ1-5; perhaps TRBD1 as D (5 bases). V lost 5 bases and J lost 6, with 11 bases in between. The CDR3 covers 13 residues. Germline CDR1 MNHEY, CDR2 SVGEGT. The CDR3 nucleotides read TGTGCCAGCAGTCGCAGGGATGTTCAGCCCCAGCATTTT. Its protein product is CASSRRDVQPQHF.